This TCR beta chain was captured by sequencing in a study of blood T cell repertoires in COVID-19. Study details: Acute-phase and convalescent COVID-19 samples originated in the United States, Italy and Spain. The analysed material was cDNA or gDNA that came from T cells, B-cell-depleted T cells, or PBMCs.

V was clipped by 5 bases and J by 8 bases; unmatched bases: 10. Germline-derived CDR1 and CDR2 are WSHSY and SAAADI. CDR3 length equals 14 residues. Per the original methods: Estimated nucleated cell counts came from reference gene primer amplification. Only in-frame clones appear in the TCRdb table, and some are missing; sequencing was by immunoSEQ multiplex PCR. Clone size and V and J calls were adopted from that table, with D and trimming inferred from the DNA. The table shows 95,000 to 150,000 clones, with roughly 85% occurring only once. The chain recombines TRBV10-2 with TRBJ1-2, with 8 bases lining up with TRBD1. Source material: peripheral blood. The receptor's source is a woman aged 80 or over with acute or convalescent COVID-19. The CDR3 DNA follows: TGCGCCAGCAGTTCGACAGGGGAGCTTGACGGCTACACCTTC. As protein: CASSSTGELDGYTF.